Sequencing of this T cell receptor (beta chain) was carried out in a study of T-cell reconstitution after alpha-beta-depleted transplantation in children (dated by TCRdb to the mid-2010s). About the investigation overall: The study quantitatively tracked T-cell immune reconstitution after TCRalphabeta/CD19-depleted allogeneic hematopoietic cell transplantation in children using TCR repertoire profiling. The research as a whole found: Apparently early alphabetaT-cell count recovery about two months after transplant reportedly relied on only several hundred rapidly expanded clones derived from non-depleted graft cells. Over the following months the frequencies of hyperexpanded clones went down, and after one year T-cell counts and TCRbeta diversity were mostly credited to newly produced T cells. In some patients, the high TCRbeta diversity seen at day 60 was put down to recipient T cells and intrathymic progenitors that had survived conditioning.

The V and J ends are trimmed by 2 bases and 6 bases, leaving 12 bases between them. The CDR3 goes from the cysteine to the phenylalanine over 14 residues. This entry keeps only the CDR3 DNA: 42 bases, framed from base 1. Reading the germline V gene gives CDR1 WSHSY and CDR2 SAAADI. Receptor amplification or capture employed PCR. This sample was sequenced with an Illumina HiSeq 2500. To normalize quantification of the TCRbeta repertoire, the TCR libraries were built with molecular barcoding that relied on unique molecular identifiers. TCRdb redid the processing of the public reads, applying fastp at Q25 and MiXCR, and retained in-frame beta chains. Every entry covers one CDR3 protein and lists the most common genes and DNA from its rows. For this sample the table gives around 440,000 distinct CDR3 sequences, of which approximately 10% were detected only once. The ten largest clonotypes hold just over 2% of the sample.

According to the study, the label for this sample's treatment or condition signals: allogeneic hematopoietic cell transplantation with graft depleted of TCRalphabeta T cells and CD19 B cells. TCRalphabeta/CD19-depleted allogeneic hematopoietic cell grafts were given to the transplant recipients, all of whom were children. This clonotype appeared many times. It lacks a known antigen. It has no much larger one-base neighbor in the sample; base qualities were not kept. The rearrangement combines TRBV10-2 with TRBJ2-3; the D segment cannot be called with confidence. This TCR came from a child under 10 years old with inherited bone marrow failure, due to receive a stem cell transplant. The material was PBMCs, obtained before TCRalphabeta/CD19-depleted stem cell transplant. The CDR3 is CASSEGRIFDTQYF. At the DNA level, the sequence is TGCGCCAGCAGTGAGGGGCGGATCTTCGATACGCAGTATTTT.